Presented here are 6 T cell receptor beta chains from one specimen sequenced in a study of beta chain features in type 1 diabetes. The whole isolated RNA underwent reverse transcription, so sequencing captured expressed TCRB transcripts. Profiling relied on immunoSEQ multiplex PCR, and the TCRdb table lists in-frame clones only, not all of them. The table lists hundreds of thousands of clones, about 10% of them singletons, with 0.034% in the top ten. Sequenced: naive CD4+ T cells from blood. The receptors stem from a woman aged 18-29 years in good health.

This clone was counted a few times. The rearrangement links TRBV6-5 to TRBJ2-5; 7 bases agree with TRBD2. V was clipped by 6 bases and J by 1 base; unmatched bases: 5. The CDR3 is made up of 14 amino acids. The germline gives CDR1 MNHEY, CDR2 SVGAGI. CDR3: CASSLLAFQETQYF. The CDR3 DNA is TGTGCCAGCAGCCTACTAGCGTTCCAAGAGACCCAGTACTTC.

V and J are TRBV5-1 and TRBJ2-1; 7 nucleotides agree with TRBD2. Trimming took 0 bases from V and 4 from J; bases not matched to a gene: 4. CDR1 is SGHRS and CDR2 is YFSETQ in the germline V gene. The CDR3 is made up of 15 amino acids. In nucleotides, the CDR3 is TGCGCCAGCAGCTTGGTGGCTAGCGGATACAATGAGCAGTTCTTC. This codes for CASSLVASGYNEQFF.

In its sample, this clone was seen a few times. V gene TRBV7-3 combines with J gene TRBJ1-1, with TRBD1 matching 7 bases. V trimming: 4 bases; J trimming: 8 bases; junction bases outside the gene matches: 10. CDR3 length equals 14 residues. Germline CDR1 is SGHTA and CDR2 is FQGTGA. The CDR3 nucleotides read TGTGCCAGCAGCTGGGACAGCGTATCTTCCGAAGCTTTCTTT. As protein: CASSWDSVSSEAFF.

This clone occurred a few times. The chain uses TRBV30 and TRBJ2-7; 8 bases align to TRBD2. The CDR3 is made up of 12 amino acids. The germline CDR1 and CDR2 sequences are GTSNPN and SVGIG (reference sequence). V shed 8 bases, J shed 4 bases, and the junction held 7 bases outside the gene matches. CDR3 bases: TGTGCCGCGGGGGGCGGGAGTTACGAGCAGTACTTC. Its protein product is CAAGGGSYEQYF.

CDR3 bases: TGTGCCACCAGCCCCCACCGAGGGATGAACACTGAAGCTTTCTTT. This gives the protein CATSPHRGMNTEAFF. The chain employs TRBV10-3 and TRBJ1-1; D is unresolved. V was trimmed by 10 bases and J by 0 bases, leaving 18 bases between them. CDR3 length: 15 residues. Germline CDR1 and CDR2: ENHRY and SYGVKD.

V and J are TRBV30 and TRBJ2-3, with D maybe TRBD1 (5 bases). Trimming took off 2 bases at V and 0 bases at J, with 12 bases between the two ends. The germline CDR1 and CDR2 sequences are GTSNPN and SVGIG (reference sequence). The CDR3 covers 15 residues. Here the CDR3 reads CAWSPDRTSTDTQYF. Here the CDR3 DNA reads TGTGCCTGGAGTCCCGACAGAACTAGCACAGATACGCAGTATTTT.